A selection of T cell receptor beta chains follows, all from one sample in a study. Each CDR3 protein gets one entry after TCRdb re-called the RT-PCR reads with MiXCR. The data contain about 680,000 distinct CDR3 sequences, 13% to 15% of them singletons. Sequenced: memory CD4+ T cells from blood. These receptors all come from a female donor in good health, serving as a healthy control. Each CDR3 is given with its conserved first and last residue. The D gene is left open where the match is weak. Where a row states a size, it is once, few, many or the class of an expanded clone; other rows omit it.

TRBJ2-5 TRBV7-8 many TRBD1 CASRMTGQQETQYF TGTGCCAGCAGGATGACGGGACAGCAAGAGACCCAGTACTTC
TRBJ2-5 TRBV20-1 - - CSANSGTQETQYF TGCAGTGCTAATAGCGGCACTCAAGAGACCCAGTACTTC
TRBJ2-1 TRBV10-1 few TRBD2 CASSESGGTNGNEQFF TGCGCCAGCAGTGAGTCGGGAGGGACCAATGGGAATGAGCAGTTCTTC
TRBJ1-2 TRBV6-5 - - CASSTRTVYGYTF TGTGCCAGCAGTACACGGACCGTCTATGGCTACACCTTC
TRBJ1-1 TRBV7-9 - - CASSSVHLVVNTEAFF TGTGCCAGCAGCTCAGTCCATCTTGTCGTTAACACTGAAGCTTTCTTT
TRBJ2-6 TRBV6-2/TRBV6-3 - - CASREVGGANVLTF TGTGCCAGCAGGGAGGTGGGAGGGGCCAACGTCCTGACTTTC
TRBJ2-7 TRBV7-9 - TRBD1 CASSSDRGVPYEQYF TGTGCCAGCAGTTCAGACAGGGGGGTACCCTACGAGCAGTACTTC
TRBJ1-5 TRBV5-1 few TRBD1 CASSLGPTGGDQPQHF TGCGCCAGCAGCTTGGGCCCTACAGGGGGCGATCAGCCCCAGCATTTT
TRBJ2-1 TRBV29-1 many - CSVLAVTYNEQFF TGCAGCGTTTTGGCGGTTACCTACAATGAGCAGTTCTTC
TRBJ2-2 TRBV19 - - CASSMELSGFTGELFF TGTGCCAGTAGTATGGAGCTATCCGGATTCACCGGGGAGCTGTTTTTT
TRBJ1-2 TRBV9 few TRBD1 CASSVGQGFYGYTF TGTGCCAGCAGCGTAGGACAGGGTTTCTATGGCTACACCTTC
TRBJ1-6 TRBV20-1 - TRBD1 CSASVWTGGRQTYNSPLHF TGCAGTGCTAGCGTCTGGACAGGGGGCCGTCAGACCTATAATTCACCCCTCCACTTT
TRBJ1-1 TRBV7-2 - TRBD1 CASSPGATGGSEAFF TGTGCCAGCAGCCCGGGGGCTACAGGGGGGTCTGAAGCTTTCTTT
TRBJ1-1 TRBV6-6 many - CASRSPSPLGEAFF TGTGCCAGCAGATCCCCCTCCCCCTTAGGTGAAGCTTTCTTT
TRBJ2-3 TRBV20-1 - TRBD2 CSAREQLAHLADTQYF TGCAGTGCTAGAGAACAACTAGCGCATCTTGCAGATACGCAGTATTTT
TRBJ1-2 TRBV12-3/TRBV12-4 few TRBD1 CASSSPSTGGSYGYTF TGTGCCAGCAGTTCCCCTTCTACAGGGGGGAGCTATGGCTACACCTTC
TRBJ2-1 TRBV20-1 - - CSARAVGRGVRNEQFF TGCAGTGCTAGAGCCGTCGGTAGGGGGGTCCGCAATGAGCAGTTCTTC
TRBJ1-2 TRBV28 - - CASSLFGAKGYTF TGTGCCAGCAGTTTGTTCGGGGCGAAAGGCTACACCTTC
TRBJ2-1 TRBV29-1 many TRBD2 CSAGGLAPREQFF TGCAGCGCTGGGGGACTAGCGCCACGGGAGCAGTTCTTC
TRBJ2-1 TRBV20-1 few TRBD2 CSASELAGFGEQFF TGCAGTGCTAGTGAACTAGCGGGATTCGGAGAGCAGTTCTTC
TRBJ1-5 TRBV18 - - CASSQGGYQPQHF TGTGCCAGCTCACAGGGGGGTTATCAGCCCCAGCATTTT
TRBJ1-5 TRBV7-3 many - CASSPGGGSNQPQHF TGTGCCAGCAGCCCCGGCGGGGGTAGCAATCAGCCCCAGCATTTT
TRBJ2-7 TRBV20-1 few - CSAAPVLGGNEQYF TGCAGTGCTGCCCCGGTCTTAGGGGGGAACGAGCAGTACTTC
TRBJ1-2 TRBV2 - - CASSVQSNYGYTF TGTGCCAGCAGTGTTCAGTCTAACTATGGCTACACCTTC
TRBJ2-1 TRBV20-1 - - CSGEGDNEQFF TGCAGTGGCGAGGGGGACAATGAGCAGTTCTTC
TRBJ2-5 TRBV10-1 few TRBD2 CASSGGLAGVGETQYF TGCGCCAGCAGCGGGGGACTAGCGGGAGTCGGAGAGACCCAGTACTTC